What follows are 24 T cell receptor beta chains derived from one specimen sequenced in a study of cytomegalovirus exposure and HLA in healthy donors. PCR involved 60 Vbeta and 13 Jbeta primers. The data were produced by immunoSEQ multiplex PCR, yet TCRdb's version contains in-frame clones alone and is incomplete. The data hold about 210,000 clones, with roughly four fifths observed a single time. What was sequenced was PBMCs. All receptors come from a woman aged 45-65 years in good health and CMV-seropositive.

The chain links TRBV6-5 to TRBJ1-1; tentatively, D is TRBD1 (6 bases). Germline V gives CDR1 MNHEY, CDR2 SVGAGI. V lost 0 bases and J lost 5, with 16 bases in between. The CDR3 is made up of 16 amino acids. CDR3: CASSYSSPGQGTEAFF. The DNA of the CDR3 is TGTGCCAGCAGTTACTCCTCTCCGGGCCAGGGGACTGAAGCTTTCTTT.

This chain connects TRBV10-1 to TRBJ1-1; possibly TRBD1 for D (5 bases). Germline CDR1 is WNHNN and CDR2 is SYGVQD (reference sequence). The CDR3 has 20 amino acids. V was pared by 4 bases and J by 2 bases, with 29 bases between. CDR3 amino acids: CASSACNTETDYYLNTEAFF. CDR3 DNA: TGCGCCAGCAGTGCCTGTAATACCGAGACAGATTATTATTTAAACACTGAAGCTTTCTTT.

The CDR3 nucleotides are TGTGCCAGCAGCTTAGGCAGGGGAGATACGCAGTATTTT. As protein: CASSLGRGDTQYF. The chain uses TRBV7-2 and TRBJ2-3; a weak D match, TRBD1 (6 bases). Germline lookup yields CDR1 SGHTA and CDR2 FQGNSA. The CDR3 totals 13 residues. The V and J ends lost 1 base and 5 bases respectively, with 7 bases between them.

This clone has only a few counts. The chain employs TRBV6-1 and TRBJ2-7; possibly TRBD1 for D (6 bases). Germline CDR1 MNHNS, CDR2 SASEGT. This CDR3 spans 13 amino acids. With 6 bases removed from V and 2 bases from J, the gap between germline ends came to 11 bases. The CDR3 coding sequence is TGTGCCAGCAGAACAGGGTCCACCTACGAGCAGTACTTC. As protein: CASRTGSTYEQYF.

This clone is medium-sized. Distinct nucleotide sequences in the sample also encode this CDR3. The chain uses TRBV5-1 and TRBJ1-1; 8 nucleotides align to TRBD1. V trimming: 5 bases; J trimming: 1 base; junction bases outside the gene matches: 1. Germline V gene data show CDR1 as SGHRS and CDR2 as YFSETQ. The CDR3 is 13 amino acids. The CDR3 spells CASRGQGNTEAFF. The CDR3 DNA reads as TGCGCCAGCAGAGGACAGGGGAACACTGAAGCTTTCTTT.

This clone was counted a single time. The CDR3 sequence: CASSFRTQEQYF. The CDR3 nucleotides read TGTGCCAGCAGCTTCAGGACACAAGAGCAGTACTTC. The chain employs TRBV11-2 and TRBJ2-7; the D gene is possibly TRBD1 (5 bases). CDR3 length: 12 residues. CDR1 SGHAT and CDR2 FQNNGV come from the germline V gene. V dropped 3 bases and J dropped 7 bases, with 10 bases sitting between them.

V usage is TRBV9 and J usage is TRBJ2-7; 10 bases line up with TRBD2. V shed 0 bases, J shed 7 bases, and the junction held 10 bases outside the gene matches. Per germline, CDR1 SGDLS and CDR2 YYNGEE. The CDR3 extends over 16 amino acids. CDR3 sequence reads: CASSVGSGGGPFEQYF. The CDR3 coding sequence is TGTGCCAGCAGCGTAGGGAGCGGGGGGGGACCCTTTGAGCAGTACTTC.

The rearrangement joins TRBV7-8 to TRBJ1-2; D gene unclear. The V end lost 5 bases, the J end lost 6 bases, and 10 bases lay between the germline ends. The CDR3 sequence is 12 residues long. CDR1 and CDR2 from the germline V gene are SGHVS and FQNEAQ. DNA of the CDR3: TGTGCCAGCAGCCTCGGACTCGATGGCTACACCTTC. Its translation: CASSLGLDGYTF.

This rearrangement joins TRBV11-3 to TRBJ1-2; D gene ambiguous. Trimming cost V 1 base and J 4 bases, with 13 bases left between them. In germline, CDR1 is SGHNT, CDR2 YENEEA. CDR3 length: 15 residues. The DNA for the CDR3 is TGTGCCAGCAGCTTAGTGGGCACACGGGGCTATGGCTACACCTTC. Translation gives CASSLVGTRGYGYTF.

As concerns this clone: Since the CDR3 does not end with the conserved phenylalanine or tryptophan, this likely comes from a read error. The chain recombines TRBV5-1 with TRBJ1-2; 8 nucleotides match TRBD1. CDR3 length: 13 residues. After removal of 4 bases from V and 4 bases from J, the junction contained 3 bases not matched to a gene. The V gene's germline CDR1 is SGHRS and CDR2 YFSETQ. CDR3 nucleotides: TGCGCCAGCAGCGCGACAGGGGCCTATGGCTACACCCTC. It is translated as CASSATGAYGYTL.

The chain combines TRBV6-5 with TRBJ2-7, with 8 positions matching TRBD1. The length of the CDR3 is 14 residues. Trimming cost V 5 bases and J 4 bases; bases outside gene matches: 7. In germline, CDR1 is MNHEY, CDR2 SVGAGI. CDR3 bases: TGTGCCAGCAGTGACTACAGGGGGTTATACGAGCAGTACTTC. As protein: CASSDYRGLYEQYF.

CDR3 nucleotide sequence: TGTGCCAGCAGCTTAGTCGGTACAGGGGGAAGACAGCCCCAGCATTTT. Residues: CASSLVGTGGRQPQHF. V gene TRBV7-2 combines with J gene TRBJ1-5; TRBD1 matches at 8 bases. The CDR3 contains 16 residues. The V and J ends lost 1 base and 7 bases, in that order; junction bases with no gene match: 9. Per the germline V gene, CDR1 is SGHTA and CDR2 is FQGNSA.

V and J are TRBV6-5 and TRBJ2-2; D is possibly TRBD1 (5 bases). The CDR3 runs to 16 residues. V lost 2 bases, J lost 0 bases, and 10 bases lay in between. From germline, CDR1 is MNHEY and CDR2 SVGAGI. The CDR3 is CASSYGAGTNTGELFF. The CDR3 DNA reads as TGTGCCAGCAGTTACGGGGCAGGGACGAACACCGGGGAGCTGTTTTTT.

The chain combines TRBV7-8 with TRBJ1-1, with 9 bases matching TRBD1. The CDR3 is 19 residues long. Trimming cost V 1 base and J 1 base; bases outside gene matches: 13. Germline-derived CDR1 and CDR2 are SGHVS and FQNEAQ. The CDR3 DNA reads TGTGCCAGCAGCTTAGTACAGGGGGCCCCGGTAAATTCGAACACTGAAGCTTTCTTT. Its protein is CASSLVQGAPVNSNTEAFF.

The V call is TRBV28, the J call TRBJ2-7; 9 bases are shared with TRBD2. There are 18 residues in the CDR3. V shed 1 base and J 3 bases; nucleotides not matched to a gene: 13. Germline V gene lookup returns CDR1 MDHEN and CDR2 SYDVKM. The CDR3 DNA reads TGTGCCAGCAGTTTATCTTTAGCGGGGGTGCAGACGTTCTACGAGCAGTACTTC. Its translation is CASSLSLAGVQTFYEQYF.

To note about this clone: Mismatch with germline at one junction end may stem from a read error. The chain links TRBV6-6 to TRBJ1-1, with D tentatively TRBD1 (6 bases). Germline-derived CDR1 and CDR2 are MNHNY and SVGAGI (reference sequence). This CDR3 spans 12 amino acids. The CDR3 here is CASSYLFWGLVF. In nucleotides, the CDR3 is TGTGCCAGCAGTTATCTATTTTGGGGGCTGGTCTTT.

This chain connects TRBV19 to TRBJ2-3; D unresolved. The CDR3 has 15 residues. V lost 3 bases, J lost 4 bases, and 14 bases lay in between. Germline CDR1 is LNHDA and CDR2 is SQIVND (reference sequence). As DNA, the CDR3 is TGTGCCAGTAGTATGGGCCCCAGAGTCCCAGATACGCAGTATTTT. Translation: CASSMGPRVPDTQYF. Combining the CDR3 with reference TRBV19 and TRBJ2-3 gives the whole variable domain DGGITQSPKYLFRKEGQNVTLSCEQNLNHDAMYWYRQDPGQGLRLIYYSQIVNDFQKGDIAEGYSVSREKKESFPLTVTSAQKNPTAFYLCASSMGPRVPDTQYFGPGTRLTVL.

The chain joins TRBV18 to TRBJ1-3, with D tentatively TRBD1 (6 bases). V was shortened by 3 bases and J by 0 bases, with 15 bases between the two germline ends. The length of the CDR3 is 17 residues. Germline V gene sequence: CDR1 KGHSH, CDR2 LQKENI. The CDR3 DNA reads as TGTGCCAGCTCACCCGCGTCCACAGGGAGCTCTGGAAACACCATATATTTT. The encoded protein is CASSPASTGSSGNTIYF.

This chain links TRBV5-1 with TRBJ1-1, with D unclear. Trimming pared 1 base from V and 0 bases from J, leaving 4 bases between. Looked up from germline, CDR1 is SGHRS and CDR2 is YFSETQ. The length of the CDR3 is 13 residues. CDR3 in amino acids: CASSLILNTEAFF. CDR3 in DNA: TGCGCCAGCAGCTTGATATTGAACACTGAAGCTTTCTTT. The full variable domain, completed using reference TRBV5-1 and TRBJ1-1, is KAGVTQTPRYLIKTRGQQVTLSCSPISGHRSVSWYQQTPGQGLQFLFEYFSETQRNKGNFPGRFSGRQFSNSRSEMNVSTLELGDSALYLCASSLILNTEAFFGQGTRLTVV.

V gene TRBV27 combines with J gene TRBJ2-2; weak D call: TRBD1 (6 bases). The CDR3 has 13 amino acids. Trimming cost V 7 bases and J 4 bases, with 10 bases left between them. The germline gives CDR1 MNHEY, CDR2 SMNVEV (reference sequence). The CDR3 sequence: CASIHRVTGELFF. In nucleotides, the CDR3 is TGTGCCAGCATCCACAGGGTCACCGGGGAGCTGTTTTTT.

The V gene is TRBV6-1, the J gene TRBJ2-2; D gene unclear. The CDR3 sequence is 14 residues long. V gave up 5 bases and J gave up 1 base, with 8 bases separating them. Germline loops: CDR1 MNHNS, CDR2 SASEGT. The CDR3 DNA reads TGTGCCAGCAGTAATTCAGGGAACACCGGGGAGCTGTTTTTT. It translates to CASSNSGNTGELFF.

Only a few counts were recorded for this clone. The chain joins TRBV7-9 to TRBJ2-5, with TRBD1 matching over 7 bases. The tail of the sequence fits TRBJ2-7 better, so the J call may be wrong. This CDR3 comprises 14 residues. Germline values: CDR1 SEHNR, CDR2 FQNEAQ (reference sequence). The CDR3 reads CASSRDSLSYEQYF. DNA for the CDR3: TGTGCCAGCAGCCGGGACAGCCTCTCCTACGAGCAGTACTTC.

The chain employs TRBV5-8 and TRBJ2-7; D unresolved. The CDR3 is 14 amino acids. V was trimmed by 1 base and J by 0 bases, leaving 8 bases between them. Germline V gene data show CDR1 as SGHTS and CDR2 as YDEGEE. The CDR3, as DNA: TGTGCCAGCAGCTTGCGTCCTACCTCCTACGAGCAGTACTTC. Translating it yields CASSLRPTSYEQYF.

CDR3 DNA sequence: TGTGCCTGGAGGTGCGGGCGAGACACTGAAGCTTTCTTT. The encoded protein is CAWRCGRDTEAFF. The gene calls are TRBV30 and TRBJ1-1; no firm D call. The CDR3 contains 13 residues. Trimming cost V 3 bases and J 3 bases, with 11 bases left between them. Per germline, CDR1 GTSNPN and CDR2 SVGIG (reference sequence).